The rows below give T cell receptor beta chains drawn from one sample of a study of radiotherapy plus CTLA-4 blockade in lung cancer. Data came from immunoSEQ multiplex PCR; TCRdb stores just in-frame clones and leaves some out. The profile shows 57,000 or so clones, 70% to 80% of them singletons. The sample here was peripheral blood, taken from a patient treated with radiotherapy plus ipilimumab. The receptors derive from a human donor with non-small cell lung cancer who had a complete response to radiotherapy plus ipilimumab. Each CDR3 is given with its conserved first and last residue. The order of the fields is J gene, D gene, V gene, CDR3 length, clone size, CDR3 DNA, CDR3 protein. A D gene is named only where the DNA matches it firmly. Clone size is stated in some rows and not others, as once, few, many or a class when expanded.

J: TRBJ1-2; D: TRBD1; V: TRBV5-4; length: 14; size: .; DNA: TGTGCCAGCAGCTTCCGACAGGGGAACTATGGCTACACCTTC; CDR3: CASSFRQGNYGYTF
J: TRBJ2-1; D: TRBD2; V: TRBV27; length: 16; size: .; DNA: TGTGCCAGCAGTCCGCGACTAGCGGGAAGATACAATGAGCAGTTCTTC; CDR3: CASSPRLAGRYNEQFF
J: TRBJ1-2; D: .; V: TRBV7-9; length: 12; size: .; DNA: TGTGCCAGCAGCTTGGAGGGCATCAAAGGTCTCTTC; CDR3: CASSLEGIKGLF
J: TRBJ2-2; D: .; V: TRBV10-3; length: 13; size: .; DNA: TGTGCCATCAGTTGGGAGAGCACCGGGGAGCTGTTTTTT; CDR3: CAISWESTGELFF
J: TRBJ1-2; D: TRBD1; V: TRBV29-1; length: 15; size: .; DNA: TGCAGCGCCGGGGTAAGGGGGCGCTTGGACTATGGCTACACCTTC; CDR3: CSAGVRGRLDYGYTF
J: TRBJ2-5; D: .; V: TRBV15; length: 15; size: .; DNA: TGTGCCACCAGCAGAGATCACTGGGGGCAAGAGACCCAGTACTTC; CDR3: CATSRDHWGQETQYF
J: TRBJ2-5; D: .; V: TRBV30; length: 14; size: .; DNA: TGTGCCTGGAGTGTAGTGCGGGTAGGGGAGACCCAGTACTTC; CDR3: CAWSVVRVGETQYF
J: TRBJ1-1; D: .; V: TRBV5-5; length: 14; size: .; DNA: TGTGCCAGCAGCGGAAACTTACAGGTCTCTGAAGCTTTCTTT; CDR3: CASSGNLQVSEAFF
J: TRBJ2-1; D: TRBD2; V: TRBV19; length: 16; size: few; DNA: TGTGCCAGTAGTGGGGGACTAGCGGAGTCCTACAATGAGCAGTTCTTC; CDR3: CASSGGLAESYNEQFF
J: TRBJ2-7; D: .; V: TRBV30; length: 12; size: .; DNA: TGTGCCTGGGAGGCGGGCGGCTACGAGCAGTACTTC; CDR3: CAWEAGGYEQYF
J: TRBJ2-2; D: .; V: TRBV18; length: 15; size: .; DNA: TGTGCCAGCTCACCAAGGCCGGATAACACCGGGGAGCTGTTTTTT; CDR3: CASSPRPDNTGELFF
J: TRBJ2-1; D: .; V: TRBV7-9; length: 17; size: .; DNA: TGTGCCAGCAGCGACAAGTCCGACATTCGCTCCTACAATGAGCAGTTCTTC; CDR3: CASSDKSDIRSYNEQFF
J: TRBJ2-6; D: .; V: TRBV28; length: 14; size: .; DNA: TGTGCCACCACAGAGGACTCTGGGGCCAACGTCCTGACTTTC; CDR3: CATTEDSGANVLTF
J: TRBJ1-2; D: TRBD1; V: TRBV7-2; length: 17; size: .; DNA: TGTGCCAGCAGCCCCTCACAGGGGGTCCAGGAGGTACGGGGCTACACCTTC; CDR3: CASSPSQGVQEVRGYTF
J: TRBJ1-2; D: .; V: TRBV5-6; length: 15; size: .; DNA: TGTGCCAGCAGCTCGTGGGTGGAAAGTAACTATGGCTACACCTTC; CDR3: CASSSWVESNYGYTF
J: TRBJ2-7; D: .; V: TRBV2; length: 15; size: .; DNA: TGTGCCAGCAGTGATAATCCAGGTTTTACCTACGAGCAGTACTTC; CDR3: CASSDNPGFTYEQYF
J: TRBJ2-5; D: .; V: TRBV18; length: 13; size: few; DNA: TGTGCCAGCTCACTAGACCCGGGGGAGACCCAGTACTTC; CDR3: CASSLDPGETQYF
J: TRBJ1-2; D: .; V: TRBV4-1; length: 14; size: .; DNA: TGCGCCAGCAGCCAAGATGGAGGGACGTATGGCTACACCTTC; CDR3: CASSQDGGTYGYTF
J: TRBJ2-3; D: .; V: TRBV7-9; length: 15; size: medium-sized; DNA: TGTGCCAGCAGCTTGGCTAGGCCCCCTACAGATACGCAGTATTTT; CDR3: CASSLARPPTDTQYF
J: TRBJ2-2; D: .; V: TRBV19; length: 14; size: .; DNA: TGTGCCAGTAGTACGGCTAGTCAGACCGGGGAGCTGTTTTTT; CDR3: CASSTASQTGELFF
J: TRBJ2-1; D: .; V: TRBV5-4; length: 16; size: .; DNA: TGTGCCAGCAGCTTGGCGGGTTCCCTCTCCTACAATGAGCAGTTCTTC; CDR3: CASSLAGSLSYNEQFF
J: TRBJ1-1; D: .; V: TRBV2; length: 13; size: .; DNA: TGTGCCAGCAGTCAGGGTTCGAACACTGAAGCTTTCTTT; CDR3: CASSQGSNTEAFF
J: TRBJ1-1; D: .; V: TRBV4-1; length: 15; size: .; DNA: TGCGCCAGCAGCCGGGACCATACTATGAACACTGAAGCTTTCTTT; CDR3: CASSRDHTMNTEAFF
J: TRBJ1-1; D: TRBD1; V: TRBV7-2; length: 13; size: .; DNA: TGTGCCAGCAGCCTGGACAGGGTCACTGAAGCTTTCTTT; CDR3: CASSLDRVTEAFF
J: TRBJ2-5; D: .; V: TRBV27; length: 12; size: .; DNA: TGTGCCAGCAGTTTATCCGGAGAGACCCAGTACTTC; CDR3: CASSLSGETQYF
J: TRBJ1-2; D: .; V: TRBV2; length: 13; size: .; DNA: TGTGCCAGCAATGTGGGGTCTCGCTATGGCTACACCTTC; CDR3: CASNVGSRYGYTF
J: TRBJ1-6; D: .; V: TRBV7-2; length: 17; size: .; DNA: TGTGCCAGCAGCTTAGTGCCCGAGGCCCGGGTAGGTGCACCCCTCCACTTT; CDR3: CASSLVPEARVGAPLHF
J: TRBJ1-2; D: TRBD1; V: TRBV29-1; length: 14; size: once; DNA: TGCAGCTCTCGACCGGGACAGGGGGCCGAGGGCTACACCTTC; CDR3: CSSRPGQGAEGYTF
J: TRBJ2-1; D: .; V: TRBV6-5; length: 14; size: .; DNA: TGTGCCAGCAGTCAGTCGAATCCCAGGGATGAGCAGTTCTTC; CDR3: CASSQSNPRDEQFF
J: TRBJ1-3; D: .; V: TRBV6-5; length: 14; size: .; DNA: TGTGCCAGCAGCCCGGGCGGCTCTGGAAACACCATATATTTT; CDR3: CASSPGGSGNTIYF
J: TRBJ2-3; D: TRBD2; V: TRBV7-9; length: 17; size: .; DNA: TGTGCCAGCAGCCAGGGACTAGCGGCCTCTAGCACAGATACGCAGTATTTT; CDR3: CASSQGLAASSTDTQYF
J: TRBJ2-1; D: TRBD1; V: TRBV5-1; length: 15; size: .; DNA: TGCGCCAGCAGCGGACGCGGACAGGGCGGCAATGAGCAGTTCTTC; CDR3: CASSGRGQGGNEQFF
J: TRBJ2-1; D: .; V: TRBV30; length: 14; size: .; DNA: TGTGCCTGGAGTGTACTAAGCTTCCACAATGAGCAGTTCTTC; CDR3: CAWSVLSFHNEQFF
J: TRBJ1-4; D: .; V: TRBV30; length: 15; size: .; DNA: TGTGCCTGGAGTCCCAGGGTCCGGTTACGGGAAAAACTGTTTTTT; CDR3: CAWSPRVRLREKLFF
J: TRBJ1-2; D: .; V: TRBV7-9; length: 17; size: many; DNA: TGTGCCAGCAGCCGAGGCGGGGGCAGTTTAGCTAACTATGGCTACACCTTC; CDR3: CASSRGGGSLANYGYTF
J: TRBJ2-1; D: TRBD2; V: TRBV11-3; length: 14; size: few; DNA: TGTGCCAGCAGCCCTAGCGGGAGGAACAATGAGCAGTTCTTC; CDR3: CASSPSGRNNEQFF
J: TRBJ1-5; D: .; V: TRBV7-6; length: 15; size: .; DNA: TGTGCCAGCAGCCGAACTGAGGGGACCGTGTCGCCCCAGCATTTT; CDR3: CASSRTEGTVSPQHF
J: TRBJ2-7; D: .; V: TRBV18; length: 14; size: .; DNA: TGTGCCAGCTCACCGGCCGGCGACCCCTACGAGCAGTACTTC; CDR3: CASSPAGDPYEQYF
J: TRBJ2-1; D: TRBD2; V: TRBV7-9; length: 17; size: .; DNA: TGTGCCAGCAGCTTAGTCGGCGGGAGGGCGACTTACAATGAGCAGTTCTTC; CDR3: CASSLVGGRATYNEQFF
J: TRBJ1-3; D: .; V: TRBV6-5; length: 14; size: few; DNA: TGTGCCAGCAGCTATGGAAACTCTGGAAACACCATATATTTT; CDR3: CASSYGNSGNTIYF
J: TRBJ1-5; D: .; V: TRBV19; length: 16; size: .; DNA: TGTGCCAGTAGTATAGGCGCCGGGACTGGTAGACCTCCCCAGCATTTT; CDR3: CASSIGAGTGRPPQHF
J: TRBJ1-2; D: TRBD1; V: TRBV19; length: 17; size: .; DNA: TGTGCCAGTAGTAGATCCGGGACAGGGGGGCACAACTATGGCTACACCTTC; CDR3: CASSRSGTGGHNYGYTF
J: TRBJ1-5; D: .; V: TRBV2; length: 13; size: few; DNA: TGTGCCAGCAGTGTAGGCCTCAATCAGCCCCAGCATTTT; CDR3: CASSVGLNQPQHF
J: TRBJ1-5; D: .; V: TRBV6-6; length: 15; size: .; DNA: TGTGCCAGCAGACAGGACACCGAGACGGTTCAGCCCCAGCATTTT; CDR3: CASRQDTETVQPQHF
J: TRBJ1-3; D: .; V: TRBV2; length: 16; size: .; DNA: TGTGCCAGCAGTGAAGTAACAGGAAGCCCTGGAAACACCATATATTTT; CDR3: CASSEVTGSPGNTIYF
J: TRBJ2-3; D: TRBD2; V: TRBV27; length: 16; size: once; DNA: TGTGCCAGCAGAAGACTAGCGGGAGGGAGCACAGATACGCAGTATTTT; CDR3: CASRRLAGGSTDTQYF
J: TRBJ1-2; D: .; V: TRBV30; length: 13; size: few; DNA: TGTGCCTGGAATATTCAGGGGAGATATGGCTACACCTTC; CDR3: CAWNIQGRYGYTF
J: TRBJ1-2; D: TRBD1; V: TRBV19; length: 15; size: .; DNA: TGTGCCAGTGTAAACCAGGACAGGGGAGGCTATGGCTACACCTTC; CDR3: CASVNQDRGGYGYTF
J: TRBJ1-5; D: TRBD1; V: TRBV7-2; length: 15; size: .; DNA: TGTGCCAGCAGCTTAGTCCAGGGGGCCGGGCAGCCCCAGCATTTT; CDR3: CASSLVQGAGQPQHF
J: TRBJ2-1; D: .; V: TRBV6-1; length: 13; size: .; DNA: TGTGCCACGAACTTGGCGGGGTTGGATGAGCAGTTCTTC; CDR3: CATNLAGLDEQFF
J: TRBJ2-3; D: TRBD1; V: TRBV19; length: 17; size: once; DNA: TGTGCCAGTAGTATGGGAAAACAGGGGAGATTCACAGATACGCAGTATTTT; CDR3: CASSMGKQGRFTDTQYF
J: TRBJ2-5; D: .; V: TRBV10-3; length: 11; size: .; DNA: TGTGCCATCAGACGCCAAGAGACCCAGTACTTC; CDR3: CAIRRQETQYF
J: TRBJ2-7; D: .; V: TRBV7-6; length: 16; size: .; DNA: TGTGCCAGCAGCCTCTGGGGACAGGGGACTAGCAACGAGCAGTACTTC; CDR3: CASSLWGQGTSNEQYF
J: TRBJ2-3; D: TRBD2; V: TRBV6-4; length: 15; size: .; DNA: TGTGCCAGCAGTGATTTCGGGGGGGCCCTAGATACGCAGTATTTT; CDR3: CASSDFGGALDTQYF
J: TRBJ1-4; D: .; V: TRBV15; length: 16; size: .; DNA: TGTGCCACCAGCAGAGATGGACAAGGCCTTCGGGGAAAACTGTTTTTT; CDR3: CATSRDGQGLRGKLFF
J: TRBJ1-5; D: TRBD1; V: TRBV19; length: 16; size: .; DNA: TGTGCCAGCACCGGGACAGGGTCTTGGGGCAATCAGCCCCAGCATTTT; CDR3: CASTGTGSWGNQPQHF
J: TRBJ1-2; D: .; V: TRBV19; length: 12; size: few; DNA: TGTGCCAGTAGGTTAGGTGGAGATGGCTACACCTTC; CDR3: CASRLGGDGYTF